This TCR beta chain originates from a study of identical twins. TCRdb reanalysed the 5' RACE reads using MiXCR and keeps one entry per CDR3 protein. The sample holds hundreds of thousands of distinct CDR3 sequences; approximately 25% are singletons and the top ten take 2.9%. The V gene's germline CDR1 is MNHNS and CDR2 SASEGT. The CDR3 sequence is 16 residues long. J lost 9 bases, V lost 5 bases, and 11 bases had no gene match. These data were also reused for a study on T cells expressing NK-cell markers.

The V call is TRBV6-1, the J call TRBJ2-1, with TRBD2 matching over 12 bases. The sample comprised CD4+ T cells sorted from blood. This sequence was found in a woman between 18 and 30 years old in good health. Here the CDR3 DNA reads TGTGCCAGCAGTCATGGACTAGCGGGGTCTCGAGGTGAGCAGTTCTTC. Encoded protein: CASSHGLAGSRGEQFF.